This TCR beta chain was observed in a study of blood T cell repertoires in COVID-19. The wider study: Samples came from the United States, Italy and Spain, spanning acute and convalescent COVID-19.

Authors' data handling: Nucleated cell counts were estimated from reference gene primer amplification. The assay was immunoSEQ multiplex PCR, and TCRdb's table has in-frame clones only and misses some. V and J calls plus clone size are reproduced from that table; the DNA served to infer D and trimming. The table shows 25,000 or so clones, with around 90% occurring only once. V was shortened by 5 bases and J by 3 bases, with 15 bases between the two germline ends. This CDR3 comprises 15 residues. The V gene's germline CDR1 is MNHEY and CDR2 SVGEGT. Sequencing was done on a sample of peripheral blood. The receptor was derived from a man between 65 and 85 years old with acute or convalescent COVID-19. The chain is built from TRBV6-2 or TRBV6-3 and TRBJ2-3; D is undetermined. DNA of the CDR3: TGTGCCAGCAGTCAATCAGGTCTACGGACAGATACGCAGTATTTT. This gives the protein CASSQSGLRTDTQYF.